A selection of T cell receptor beta chains follows, all from one sample in a study of blood T cell repertoires in COVID-19. Profiled with immunoSEQ multiplex PCR; TCRdb holds only in-frame clones, not every one. The sample shows about 190,000 clones, around 85% of them seen only once. The sequenced sample consisted of peripheral blood. Every receptor here comes from a man between 25 and 39 years old with acute or convalescent COVID-19. The CDR3 runs from the conserved cysteine through the conserved F or W. D genes are given only for firm matches. The size of a clone is reported for some rows only, either as once, few or many, or as a class for expanded clones.

J gene | clone size | D gene | V gene | CDR3 DNA | CDR3 protein
TRBJ1-3 | . | . | TRBV5-4 | TGTGCCAGCAGCCAAGAGATCTCTGGAAACACCATATATTTT | CASSQEISGNTIYF
TRBJ1-5 | few | TRBD1 | TRBV27 | TGTGCCAGCAAAATGATTGGGACAGGGGGAAGTCAGCCCCAGCATTTT | CASKMIGTGGSQPQHF
TRBJ1-4 | . | . | TRBV19 | TGTGCCAGTAGTATGCCTCGGGTAGCAAAACTGTTTTTT | CASSMPRVAKLFF
TRBJ1-4 | . | TRBD1 | TRBV2 | TGTGCCAGCAGCACCCGGGACAGGGGGCGGACTAATGAAAAACTGTTTTTT | CASSTRDRGRTNEKLFF
TRBJ2-2 | . | TRBD2 | TRBV3-1/TRBV3-2 | TGTGCCAGCAGCCATAGCGGGGGAAACACCGGGGAGCTGTTTTTT | CASSHSGGNTGELFF
TRBJ2-1 | . | TRBD1 | TRBV2 | TGTGCCAGCAGTGAAAAGGGACAGGGCTACAATGAGCAGTTCTTC | CASSEKGQGYNEQFF
TRBJ1-1 | . | . | TRBV4-2 | TGTGCCACCGGCAAATTCCTGGGGGCGTCGAACACTGAAGCTTTCTTT | CATGKFLGASNTEAFF
TRBJ2-5 | . | . | TRBV9 | TGTGCCAGCAGCGTGGGGATCGGGGACCAGTACTTC | CASSVGIGDQYF
TRBJ1-3 | . | TRBD1 | TRBV10-2 | TGCGCCAGCAGTGAGTACAGGGGCTCTGGAAACACCATATATTTT | CASSEYRGSGNTIYF
TRBJ2-3 | . | . | TRBV11-1 | TGTGCCAGCAGCTTAAGGACAGAACACGTCACGCAGTATTTT | CASSLRTEHVTQYF
TRBJ2-1 | once | . | TRBV29-1 | TGCAGCGTTGAACAGGGGATCAATGAGCAGTTCTTC | CSVEQGINEQFF